This entry features one T cell receptor (beta chain) sequence. The data were obtained in a study of CD8+ T cells in alopecia areata. Noted treatment: oral pan-JAK inhibitor, 5-10 mg twice daily. Sorted populations comprised CD4+ and CD8+ T cells obtained from PBMCs. This CDR3 is built from 15 residues. CDR1 is MNHNS, CDR2 SASEGT, per germline. The germline V and J ends were trimmed by 4 bases and 8 bases, with 18 bases remaining between them. Following RNA extraction, reverse transcription yielded cDNA that acted as the sequencing template. The repertoire was sequenced with immunoSEQ multiplex PCR; TCRdb's copy has only in-frame clones and lacks some. In the table there are 200,000 to 250,000 clones, under 75% of which are singletons.

The chain couples TRBV6-1 to TRBJ2-1; TRBD1 might be the D (6 bases). The material sequenced was CD4+ T cells sorted from blood, taken at week 4, from a patient treated with tofacitinib. The source is a human donor with alopecia areata. CDR3 amino acids: CASSAGQKPMDEQFF. CDR3 in DNA: TGTGCCAGCAGTGCAGGACAGAAGCCTATGGATGAGCAGTTCTTC.